A single sample is the source of the 11 T cell receptor beta chains below, sequenced in a study of beta chain features in type 1 diabetes. Findings and limits, study-wide: The study found moderately but significantly shorter TCRB CDR3s in all four CD4+ subsets of Type 1 diabetes patients.

These receptors' targets are unknown. Every isolated RNA sample was fully reverse transcribed, so sequencing captured expressed TCRB transcripts. Sequencing used immunoSEQ multiplex PCR; TCRdb keeps in-frame clones, though not all of them. Here the sample spans 300,000 to 350,000 clones, about 13% being singletons. Sequenced: naive CD4+ T cells from blood. Receptors originate from a woman between 18 and 30 years old with type 1 diabetes.

This clone turned up a few times. V gene TRBV30 combines with J gene TRBJ1-1, with D perhaps TRBD1 (6 bases). The CDR3 loop spans 13 amino acids. V was clipped by 0 bases and J by 6 bases, with 11 bases between them. Germline V gene data show CDR1 as GTSNPN and CDR2 as SVGIG (reference sequence). The CDR3 loop is CAWSVFGGSEAFF. In nucleotides, the CDR3 is TGTGCCTGGAGTGTATTTGGGGGCTCTGAAGCTTTCTTT.

V gene TRBV4-1 combines with J gene TRBJ1-1, with 7 bases identical to TRBD1. From germline, CDR1 is MGHRA and CDR2 YSYEKL. With 5 bases clipped from V and 1 base from J, the junction kept 10 bases outside the gene matches. This CDR3 region has 16 residues. The chain's CDR3 is CASSATRDSANTEAFF. CDR3 coding DNA: TGCGCCAGCAGCGCCACCCGGGACAGTGCGAACACTGAAGCTTTCTTT.

The chain recombines TRBV28 with TRBJ2-7; TRBD2 matches at 12 bases. Losses at the gene ends were 4 bases for V and 4 bases for J; bases not matched to a gene: 8. Germline assignment: CDR1 MDHEN and CDR2 SYDVKM. The CDR3 is 16 amino acids. The CDR3 here is CASSSPTSGRRYEQYF. The CDR3 bases are TGTGCCAGCAGTTCCCCAACTAGCGGGAGGAGGTACGAGCAGTACTTC.

This rearrangement joins TRBV28 to TRBJ2-2; 10 bases map to TRBD2. Losses at the gene ends were 7 bases for V and 3 bases for J; bases not matched to a gene: 5. Per the germline V gene, CDR1 is MDHEN and CDR2 is SYDVKM. The CDR3 extends over 15 amino acids. The CDR3 nucleotides read TGTGCCAGCACTAGCGGGAGTTCTGACACCGGGGAGCTGTTTTTT. As protein: CASTSGSSDTGELFF.

The chain uses TRBV19 and TRBJ2-3; weak D call: TRBD1 (5 bases). Germline assignment: CDR1 LNHDA and CDR2 SQIVND (reference sequence). The CDR3 loop spans 13 amino acids. The ends were cut back, 4 bases at V and 1 base at J, with 6 bases in the middle. Here the CDR3 reads CASSKTGTDTQYF. The CDR3 bases are TGTGCCAGTAGTAAGACAGGCACAGATACGCAGTATTTT. The entire variable domain, with the rest obtained from reference TRBV19 and TRBJ2-3, is as follows: DGGITQSPKYLFRKEGQNVTLSCEQNLNHDAMYWYRQDPGQGLRLIYYSQIVNDFQKGDIAEGYSVSREKKESFPLTVTSAQKNPTAFYLCASSKTGTDTQYFGPGTRLTVL.

The chain uses TRBV7-9 and TRBJ1-2; D is ambiguous. CDR1 is SEHNR and CDR2 is FQNEAQ in the germline V gene (reference sequence). The V end lost 1 base, the J end lost 6 bases, and 15 bases lay between the germline ends. The CDR3 is made up of 15 amino acids. The chain's CDR3 is CASSLGSQIADGYTF. In DNA form, the CDR3 reads TGTGCCAGCAGCTTAGGATCGCAAATCGCAGATGGCTACACCTTC.

This chain links TRBV5-1 with TRBJ1-1, with a possible D match to TRBD1 (5 bases). Germline V gene lookup returns CDR1 SGHRS and CDR2 YFSETQ. The CDR3 covers 14 residues. V lost 2 bases and J 3 bases, leaving 11 bases between the germline ends. CDR3 nucleotides: TGCGCCAGCAGCTTTGTTCCGGGGGACACTGAAGCTTTCTTT. This gives the protein CASSFVPGDTEAFF.

This clone was seen a few times. J is TRBJ2-5 and V is TRBV5-4; possibly TRBD1 for D (6 bases). Trimming cost V 4 bases and J 2 bases, with 21 bases left between them. This CDR3 is 17 amino acids long. The V gene's germline CDR1 is SGHNT and CDR2 YYREEE (reference sequence). CDR3 nucleotide sequence: TGTGCCAGCAGCCGCACCCTCAGGGGTTTTGTGCAAGAGACCCAGTACTTC. This sequence encodes CASSRTLRGFVQETQYF.

On this clone: The identical CDR3 is also encoded by other nucleotide sequences in the sample. This chain joins TRBV18 and TRBJ1-5; D gene uncertain. The V end was cut by 2 bases, the J end by 5 bases, with 7 bases between. Germline CDR1 is KGHSH and CDR2 is LQKENI. CDR3 size: 13 residues. CDR3 DNA: TGTGCCAGCTCACCAGGAGAGGATCAGCCCCAGCATTTT. This sequence encodes CASSPGEDQPQHF.

V is TRBV30 and J is TRBJ2-3, with 10 bases identical to TRBD2. CDR1 GTSNPN and CDR2 SVGIG come from the germline V gene (reference sequence). The ends lost 5 bases at V and 9 bases at J; junction bases unmatched: 11. There are 14 residues in the CDR3. The CDR3 coding sequence is TGTGCCTGGGGAGTAGGGACTAGCGTGTCAACGCAGTATTTT. Amino acid sequence: CAWGVGTSVSTQYF.

This chain connects TRBV18 to TRBJ2-1; 7 bases map to TRBD1. Germline CDR1 KGHSH, CDR2 LQKENI. There are 13 residues in the CDR3. Losses at the gene ends were 6 bases for V and 5 bases for J; bases not matched to a gene: 4. CDR3 DNA: TGTGCCAGCTCCCGGGACAGAGACAATGAGCAGTTCTTC. It codes for CASSRDRDNEQFF.